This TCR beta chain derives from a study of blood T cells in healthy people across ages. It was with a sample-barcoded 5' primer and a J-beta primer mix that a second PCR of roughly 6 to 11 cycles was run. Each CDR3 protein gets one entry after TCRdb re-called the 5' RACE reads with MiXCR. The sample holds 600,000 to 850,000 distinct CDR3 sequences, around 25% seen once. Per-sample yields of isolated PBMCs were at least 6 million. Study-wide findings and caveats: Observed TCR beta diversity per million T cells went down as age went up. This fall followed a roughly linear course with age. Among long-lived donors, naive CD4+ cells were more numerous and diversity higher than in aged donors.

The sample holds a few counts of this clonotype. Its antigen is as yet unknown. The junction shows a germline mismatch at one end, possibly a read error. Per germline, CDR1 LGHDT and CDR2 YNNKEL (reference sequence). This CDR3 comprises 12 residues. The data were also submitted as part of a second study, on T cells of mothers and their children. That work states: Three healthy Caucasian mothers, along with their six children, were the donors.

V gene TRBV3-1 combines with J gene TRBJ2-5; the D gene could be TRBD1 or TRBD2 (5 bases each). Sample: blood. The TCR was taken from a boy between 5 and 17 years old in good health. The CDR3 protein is CASSQGVTGSFF. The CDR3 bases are TGTGCCAGCAGCCAGGGGGTCACGGGGTCGTTCTTC.